The clone carrying this TCR beta chain turned up a few times. Antigen unknown. The V gene lost 2 bases and the J gene lost 6 bases, with 16 bases spanning the gap. The CDR3 is made up of 15 amino acids. CDR1 and CDR2 (germline): SGDLS, YYNGEE. Stated time point: newly diagnosed GD, antithyroid drugs for less than 3 months. The TCR library was made from RNA extracted from PBMCs. This entry is derived from a study of regulatory T cells in long-lasting Graves disease. General study results and limits: TRBV28 was favored in persistent disease, as were TRBJ1-2 and TRBJ2-5.

The authors built TCR beta libraries using iRepertoire HTBI primers and Arm-PCR of CDR3 regions. TCRdb passed the multiplex PCR reads through MiXCR, listing each CDR3 protein once. The table records more than 350,000 distinct CDR3 sequences, under 15% of them present only once. These records were also assigned to another study, of T cells in Graves' hyperthyroidism and ophthalmopathy. In that study: Stable hyperthyroidism: no ophthalmopathy progression over 18 months of follow-up. Most thyroid-expanded clonotypes above 0.001 were also found in blood.

The J gene is TRBJ2-3, the V gene TRBV9; D is tentatively TRBD1 or TRBD2 (7 bases each). The clonotype was recovered from a woman aged 30 to 39 with Graves disease. The sample here was peripheral blood mononuclear cells (PBMCs), taken at new diagnosis, from a patient treated with antithyroid drugs. The CDR3 loop reads CASSVGRGRADTQYF. For the CDR3, the DNA is TGTGCCAGCAGCGTGGGGAGGGGGCGGGCGGATACGCAGTATTTT.